This entry is about one TCR beta chain. Its cognate antigen has yet to be identified. The input lacks base qualities; no much larger clone sits a single base away. The data stem from a study of shared clonotypes between healthy human individuals (TCRdb year 2020). The study in broad terms: A couple of women and a few men aged 18 to 49 years were included in the cohort. For each donor, three plates each were used for CD4 naive and CD4 memory, two plates were used for CD8 naive, and one plate was used for CD8 memory. Blood TCR repertoires of roughly five healthy adults were deeply sequenced to estimate repertoire size and the extent of clonotype sharing between individuals. Libraries were prepared and TCR repertoires were sequenced by different laboratories using diverse techniques, in order to increase sequencing depth and limit assay-specific biases. Each donor's leukapheresis produced roughly between about 0.8 and 8.9 billion PBMCs.

Study-wide conclusions, independent of this receptor: Higher generation probabilities were observed for clonotypes shared by all four sorted-subset donors than for non-shared clonotypes. Incomplete sequencing was indicated by rarefaction of sorted-subset datasets, despite the large sequencing depth. When a few donors were compared, the shared fraction of clonotypes was around 5% for naive CD4, around 4% for naive CD8, about 2.5% for memory CD4, and less than 0.45% for memory CD8. Pairwise subsampling led to the expectation that sequencing depth would affect the degree of clonotype sharing among donors. Naive subsets generally had larger estimated clonotype richness than memory subsets did. Because the study included a small number of donors, the genetic and exposure-history diversity represented was limited. Only blood was sampled, and tissue TCR repertoires likely differ from those in blood.

The donors were healthy, HIV-negative adults with no recently reported acute infections or vaccinations. Every donor was a Caucasian adult living in Nashville, Tennessee, USA. Magnetic negative selection was used to enrich CD4+ T cells, after which naive cells were positively selected on CD45RA and the negative fraction became the memory subset. Blood was obtained by leukapheresis, after which PBMCs were separated by Ficoll-Histopaque density gradient centrifugation and cryopreserved in liquid nitrogen vapor phase. Purity and quantity of every magnetically sorted T cell population were checked by analytical flow cytometry. Genomic DNA was isolated from every sorted fraction and measured by UV absorbance on a Nanodrop 2000c. The CDR3 runs 15 residues from the cysteine to the phenylalanine. Left in the record is the CDR3 DNA by itself, 45 bases read in frame from the first base. Sequences MNHEY (CDR1) and SVGAGI (CDR2) are obtained from the germline V gene. After removal of 2 bases from V and 7 bases from J, the junction retains 6 bases not matched to a gene.

TCR CDR3 regions were amplified from genomic DNA by multiplex PCR using the deep immunoSEQ assay. Extracted genomic DNA from each cell subset was spread evenly across all wells of several immunoSEQ 96-well plates, with each plate serving as a replicate. For sorted subsets, approximately 210 ng of genomic DNA, equivalent to 30,000 or so T cell genomes, went into each replicate PCR. The purified libraries were quantified using a Qubit 3.0 fluorometer, sized with a Bioanalyzer 2100, and then quantified again using the KAPA Library Quantification kit. Each immunoSEQ 96-well plate was sequenced on its own single-read 150-cycle Illumina NextSeq 550 flow cell. As for how the authors treated the data: Because the immunoSEQ output included only junctional sequences and no quality scores, the filtering could not be the same as the filtering used for full-length reads. Sequences were annotated with PyIR, a Python wrapper for IgBLAST v1.9, and V/J genes and CDR3 were assigned using IMGT germline references. Reads were removed for weak V/J assignments (E-value above 1e-6), missing CDR3, stop codons, out-of-frame junctions, or ambiguous translated residues. A V3J clonotype was defined by an identical inferred V gene, J gene, and CDR3 amino acid sequence. The percentage overlap between two repertoires was calculated by dividing the number of shared unique clonotypes by the size of the smaller repertoire. RTK rarefaction, the Chao1 estimator, and Recon v2.1 estimates of unobserved clonotypes were used to assess repertoire richness. OLGA was used to compute generation probabilities for all TCRbeta clonotypes that the gDNA method yielded from several donors. The table was pulled from immuneACCESS by TCRdb, which kept in-frame rearrangements only. Such tables lose some clones; where checked, under half of the loss comes from unresolved V genes, and the rest has no known cause. That table furnishes V, J and clone size, whereas the DNA furnished D and trimming. The sample has roughly 1 million clones on record, under 80% of them singletons. About 1.5% of the sample is taken by the ten largest.

The chain is assembled from TRBV6-5 and TRBJ2-1, with 9 middle bases fitting TRBD2. Sequenced sample: memory CD4+ T cells sorted from blood. What the cell subset or site label conveys for this sample: CD45RA-negative fraction. The source is a man younger than 35 in good health. This receptor has the CDR3 CASSYGGLAGNEQFF. The DNA sequence is as follows: TGTGCCAGCAGTTACGGTGGGCTAGCGGGGAATGAGCAGTTCTTC.